Sequencing of this T cell receptor (beta chain) was carried out in a study of shared clonotypes between healthy human individuals. Study-level results: For naive CD4 cells, approximately 4.7% of clonotypes were shared across a few donors.

For this clone: Its antigen remains unidentified.

Method: immunoSEQ multiplex PCR; TCRdb's copy keeps in-frame clones and lacks some. The sample records about 2 million clones, over 85% being singletons. The donor cohort consisted entirely of Caucasian adults residing in Nashville, Tennessee. The CDR3 has 15 residues. From germline, CDR1 is SGHRS and CDR2 YFSETQ. Germline trimming cut 3 bases from V and 5 bases from J; bases unmatched to any gene: 7. The chain carries TRBV5-1 and TRBJ2-7; 11 nucleotides line up with TRBD2. Sequenced input: naive CD4+ T cells sorted from blood. As to subset: CD45RA+ positively selected. The sequence came from a man aged 18 to 29 in good health. CDR3 amino acids: CASSSLLAGEHEQYF. The CDR3 region has the DNA TGCGCCAGCAGCTCACTACTAGCGGGAGAGCACGAGCAGTACTTC.